The following is a T cell receptor (beta chain) sequence with its context. What it binds is not known. The junction had 5 bases not matched to a gene; V was cut back by 5 bases and J by 3 bases. The CDR3 runs to 15 residues. Germline values: CDR1 MNHEY, CDR2 SVGAGI. The method was immunoSEQ multiplex PCR; TCRdb's version includes in-frame clones alone and lacks a portion of them. The table lists roughly 2.5 million clones, approximately 90% of them singletons. This record comes from a study of shared clonotypes between healthy human individuals. Study-level points and caveats: Rarefaction showed that sequencing of sorted subsets was incomplete (despite large depth).

The V and J genes are TRBV6-5 and TRBJ2-1; 9 bases map to TRBD2. The origin of this receptor is a man between 18 and 35 years old in good health. The sequenced sample was naive CD4+ T cells sorted from blood. Subset defined: CD45RA+ positively selected. Here the CDR3 reads CASSRAGGSYNEQFF. The CDR3 DNA reads TGTGCCAGCAGTCGAGCGGGGGGAAGCTACAATGAGCAGTTCTTC.